The 20 T cell receptor beta chains listed next were all sequenced from one sample in a study of blood T cell repertoires in COVID-19. TCRdb's copy holds only in-frame clones and misses some; the assay was immunoSEQ multiplex PCR. In the table there are approximately 82,000 clones, more than 85% of which are singletons. Sequencing used peripheral blood. Receptor source: a man aged 65-85 years with active or convalescent COVID-19.

Only one count was recorded for this clone. J is TRBJ1-2 and V is TRBV6-5, with D uncertain. The V end lost 6 bases, the J end lost 4 bases, and 12 bases lay between the germline ends. The CDR3 totals 13 residues. CDR1 is MNHEY, CDR2 SVGAGI, per germline. This CDR3 reads CASRQLGGYGYTF. In DNA, the CDR3 is TGTGCCAGCAGACAACTCGGAGGCTATGGCTACACCTTC.

The rearrangement joins TRBV24-1 to TRBJ1-1; D gene unclear. Germline V lookup: CDR1 KGHDR, CDR2 SFDVKD. The CDR3 has 13 residues. Trimming pared 1 base from V and 5 bases from J, leaving 7 bases between. CDR3 protein: CATSDFGETEAFF. CDR3 nucleotide sequence: TGTGCCACCAGTGATTTCGGGGAGACTGAAGCTTTCTTT.

This chain joins TRBV27 and TRBJ2-5, with 10 bases identical to TRBD2. CDR1 MNHEY and CDR2 SMNVEV come from the germline V gene (reference sequence). The V gene end was trimmed by 6 bases and the J gene end by 2 bases; junction bases not matched to a gene: 6. The CDR3 is made up of 15 amino acids. CDR3 amino acids: CASSAAGGLQETQYF. The DNA for the CDR3 is TGTGCCAGCAGCGCAGCGGGAGGGCTACAAGAGACCCAGTACTTC.

The chain is built from TRBV6-5 and TRBJ2-2, with unresolved D. Germline CDR1 reads MNHEY; CDR2 reads SVGAGI. V was shortened by 5 bases and J by 5 bases, with 9 bases between the two germline ends. There are 13 residues in the CDR3. CDR3 in DNA: TGTGCCAGCAGTCCCTCAGTAACCGGGGAGCTGTTTTTT. It translates to CASSPSVTGELFF.

This clone has just one count. The chain has TRBV5-1 and TRBJ1-2; the match to TRBD1 covers 7 bases. Germline loops: CDR1 SGHRS, CDR2 YFSETQ. The CDR3 length is 15 residues. V lost 3 bases and J lost 8; bases outside the gene matches: 13. CDR3 bases: TGCGCCAGCAGCTCTATCCCCGGGACAGCGAGCGGCTACACCTTC. Translated, it gives CASSSIPGTASGYTF. Based on the CDR3 plus reference TRBV5-1 and TRBJ1-2, the full variable domain is KAGVTQTPRYLIKTRGQQVTLSCSPISGHRSVSWYQQTPGQGLQFLFEYFSETQRNKGNFPGRFSGRQFSNSRSEMNVSTLELGDSALYLCASSSIPGTASGYTFGSGTRLTVV.

The chain employs TRBV18 and TRBJ1-4; 7 bases fit TRBD1. The CDR3 has 15 amino acids. Germline CDR1 is KGHSH and CDR2 is LQKENI. With 2 bases clipped from V and 5 bases from J, the junction kept 5 bases outside the gene matches. CDR3 DNA sequence: TGTGCCAGCTCACCATCGGGACAGCAAAATGAAAAACTGTTTTTT. Its protein product is CASSPSGQQNEKLFF. Filled out from reference TRBV18 and TRBJ1-4, the complete variable domain reads NAGVMQNPRHLVRRRGQEARLRCSPMKGHSHVYWYRQLPEEGLKFMVYLQKENIIDESGMPKERFSAEFPKEGPSILRIQQVVRGDSAAYFCASSPSGQQNEKLFFGSGTQLSVL.

On this clone itself: The sample contains more than one DNA sequence encoding this CDR3. The chain is built from TRBV7-9 and TRBJ2-7; unclear D gene. In germline, CDR1 is SEHNR, CDR2 FQNEAQ (reference sequence). The V gene lost 5 bases and the J gene lost 5 bases, with 10 bases spanning the gap. The CDR3 consists of 12 residues. The CDR3 sequence is CASSPSGDEQYF. CDR3 sequence (DNA): TGTGCCAGCAGCCCGTCAGGCGACGAGCAGTACTTC. The full variable domain, rest sourced from reference TRBV7-9 and TRBJ2-7, is DTGVSQNPRHKITKRGQNVTFRCDPISEHNRLYWYRQTLGQGPEFLTYFQNEAQLEKSRLLSDRFSAERPKGSFSTLEIQRTEQGDSAMYLCASSPSGDEQYFGPGTRLTVT.

The chain is built from TRBV25-1 and TRBJ2-5; D perhaps matches TRBD1 (5 bases). V shed 2 bases and J shed 12 bases, with 22 bases lying between them. The CDR3 totals 15 residues. Germline assignment: CDR1 MGHDK and CDR2 SYGVNS. This CDR3 reads CASSETRHGIQGKYF. CDR3 nucleotide sequence: TGTGCCAGCAGTGAAACCCGCCACGGTATCCAGGGAAAGTACTTC.

V usage is TRBV28 and J usage is TRBJ1-2; the match to TRBD1 covers 8 bases. CDR3 size: 14 residues. V gave up 6 bases and J gave up 4 bases; unmatched junction bases: 7. Germline V gene sequence: CDR1 MDHEN, CDR2 SYDVKM. CDR3 nucleotide sequence: TGTGCCAGCAGCTGGACAGGGTCTTTCTATGGCTACACCTTC. Translated, it gives CASSWTGSFYGYTF.

The chain employs TRBV28 and TRBJ2-7; D unresolved. Germline V CDR1 and CDR2: MDHEN, SYDVKM. This CDR3 is built from 14 residues. Trimming stripped 2 bases from V and 3 bases from J, with 11 bases between. The CDR3 protein is CASSLGGRNYEQYF. The CDR3 DNA reads as TGTGCCAGCAGTTTAGGTGGCAGAAACTACGAGCAGTACTTC.

This clone appeared a single time. The chain is built from TRBV5-3 and TRBJ2-1, with D possibly being TRBD2 (5 bases). TRBV5-3 is reported as an ORF; its role is uncertain. The CDR3 sequence is 13 residues long. Deletions cut 4 bases from V and 8 bases from J, with 13 bases between. CDR3 bases: TGTGCCAGAAGCAACGGAGGCTGGGATGAGCAGTTCTTC. The encoded protein is CARSNGGWDEQFF.

This clone was picked up a small number of times. J is TRBJ2-7 and V is TRBV6-2 or TRBV6-3; 7 nucleotides line up with TRBD2. V dropped 5 bases and J dropped 8; count of bases not matched to a gene: 12. Looked up from germline, CDR1 is MNHEY and CDR2 is SVGEGT. CDR3 length: 14 amino acids. In DNA, the CDR3 is TGTGCCAGCAGTCTAAGCGGGGTCCCTACGAAGCAGTACTTC. This translates into CASSLSGVPTKQYF.

The chain is built from TRBV30 and TRBJ2-7; TRBD1 matches at 10 bases. This CDR3 has 14 residues. Germline CDR1 GTSNPN, CDR2 SVGIG (reference sequence). Germline trimming cut 2 bases from V and 7 bases from J; bases unmatched to any gene: 8. CDR3 DNA sequence: TGTGCCTGGAGTCCCGGGACAGGGGTGCGAGAGCAGTACTTC. This codes for CAWSPGTGVREQYF.

This clone was seen a single time. The V and J genes are TRBV6-4 and TRBJ2-2; 7 nucleotides line up with TRBD1. Germline assignment: CDR1 MRHNA and CDR2 SNTAGT. The CDR3 loop spans 15 amino acids. Unmatched junction bases numbered 4, after V lost 3 bases and J lost 3 bases. As DNA, the CDR3 is TGTGCCAGCAGTGAAGAAGGGGGCTACACCGGGGAGCTGTTTTTT. This encodes CASSEEGGYTGELFF.

The J gene is TRBJ1-4, the V gene TRBV18, with a tentative D call TRBD1 (6 bases). Germline-derived CDR1 and CDR2 are KGHSH and LQKENI. V was clipped by 4 bases and J by 6 bases, with 12 bases between them. The CDR3 length is 14 residues. CDR3 residues: CASSLQGEDEKLFF. CDR3 nucleotides: TGTGCCAGCTCACTACAGGGCGAGGATGAAAAACTGTTTTTT.

This clone occurred once. The J gene is TRBJ2-7, the V gene TRBV3-1 (or the pseudogene TRBV3-2), with TRBD1 identical over 9 bases. CDR1 and CDR2 from the germline V gene are LGHDT and YNNKEL (reference sequence). The J segment lost 0 bases and the V segment lost 4 bases, leaving 7 bases of the junction unmatched. The CDR3 runs to 16 residues. As DNA, the CDR3 is TGTGCCAGCAGCCTAACCGGGACAGGGTCCTCCTACGAGCAGTACTTC. Protein sequence: CASSLTGTGSSYEQYF.

V and J are TRBV6-5 and TRBJ1-1; 9 bases align to TRBD1. V was clipped by 4 bases and J by 1 base; unmatched bases: 7. Per germline, CDR1 MNHEY and CDR2 SVGAGI. This CDR3 region has 16 residues. CDR3 loop: CASSSPRTGANTEAFF. The CDR3 nucleotides are TGTGCCAGCAGTTCGCCTAGGACAGGGGCGAACACTGAAGCTTTCTTT.

This clone turned up a few times. V and J are TRBV19 and TRBJ1-5; D gene uncertain. Germline loops: CDR1 LNHDA, CDR2 SQIVND (reference sequence). V was shortened by 10 bases and J by 4 bases, with 14 bases between the two germline ends. The CDR3 is 13 amino acids. CDR3 region: CATRGFGNQPQHF. Here the CDR3 DNA reads TGTGCCACTCGGGGTTTCGGGAATCAGCCCCAGCATTTT.

This clone was counted a few times. The J gene is TRBJ2-2, the V gene TRBV7-8; the match to TRBD1 covers 7 bases. The CDR3 is 15 residues long. Germline assignment: CDR1 SGHVS and CDR2 FQNEAQ. V was clipped by 3 bases and J by 3 bases; unmatched bases: 4. CDR3 DNA sequence: TGTGCCAGCAGCTTGAGGGGGCGGGACACCGGGGAGCTGTTTTTT. It yields the protein CASSLRGRDTGELFF.

The V and J genes are TRBV7-9 and TRBJ1-6; D unresolved. CDR3 length: 15 amino acids. The V and J ends lost 5 bases and 0 bases respectively, with 8 bases between them. Germline loops: CDR1 SEHNR, CDR2 FQNEAQ (reference sequence). CDR3: CASSAHSSYNSPLHF. CDR3 DNA: TGTGCCAGCAGCGCCCATAGCTCCTATAATTCACCCCTCCACTTT. The whole variable domain, filled in from reference TRBV7-9 and TRBJ1-6, reads DTGVSQNPRHKITKRGQNVTFRCDPISEHNRLYWYRQTLGQGPEFLTYFQNEAQLEKSRLLSDRFSAERPKGSFSTLEIQRTEQGDSAMYLCASSAHSSYNSPLHFGNGTRLTVT.